This entry lists 10 T cell receptor beta chains sequenced from one sample in a study of regulatory T cells in long-lasting Graves disease. This sample's time point: newly diagnosed GD, antithyroid drugs for less than 3 months. After RNA was extracted from PBMCs, the TCR library was made from it. With iRepertoire HTBI primers and Arm-PCR of CDR3 regions, TCR beta libraries were built. One entry per CDR3 protein, called by TCRdb with MiXCR from the multiplex PCR reads. The sample contains 300,000 to 400,000 distinct CDR3 sequences, over 15% of which appear only once. This same sample was also taken into another study, of T cells in Graves' hyperthyroidism and ophthalmopathy.

The material sequenced was peripheral blood mononuclear cells (PBMCs), taken at new diagnosis, from a patient treated with antithyroid drugs. These receptors were taken from a man between 35 and 55 years old with Graves disease.

This clonotype has a count of ten or more. The V call is TRBV9, the J call TRBJ1-4; D is perhaps TRBD1 (5 bases). V gave up 4 bases and J gave up 7 bases, with 17 bases separating them. Germline lookup yields CDR1 SGDLS and CDR2 YYNGEE. The CDR3 runs 15 residues. The CDR3 region is CASSPRGTGGEKLFF. CDR3 nucleotides: TGTGCCAGCAGCCCTCGCGGCACCGGGGGTGAAAAACTGTTTTTT.

This clonotype has just a few counts. The genes are TRBV28 and TRBJ2-1, with a weak D call TRBD1 (6 bases). CDR1 MDHEN and CDR2 SYDVKM come from the germline V gene. The CDR3 covers 12 residues. The V end lost 3 bases, the J end lost 10 bases, and 10 bases lay between the germline ends. The CDR3 DNA is TGTGCCAGCAGTTTTAACAGGGTAGAGCAGTTCTTC. It encodes CASSFNRVEQFF.

This chain uses TRBV27 with TRBJ1-5; D not certain. Trimming removed 3 bases from V and 0 bases from J, with 18 bases in between. Germline CDR1 MNHEY, CDR2 SMNVEV (reference sequence). The CDR3 runs to 18 residues. This chain's CDR3 is CASSFRSLEDGSNQPQHF. The DNA for the CDR3 is TGTGCCAGCAGTTTCCGGAGCCTCGAGGATGGTAGCAATCAGCCCCAGCATTTT.

This clonotype occurred many times. The rearrangement links TRBV30 to TRBJ2-7, with 10 bases identical to TRBD2. CDR3 length equals 13 residues. Germline CDR1 and CDR2: GTSNPN and SVGIG (reference sequence). Trimming removed 5 bases from V and 3 bases from J; junction bases left unmatched: 4. The DNA of the CDR3 is TGTGCCTGGGCTAGCGGGAGTAACTACGAGCAGTACTTC. This sequence encodes CAWASGSNYEQYF.

This clonotype was seen repeatedly, ten times or more. The chain's CDR3 is CASSLVPTGVEQYF. The CDR3 bases are TGTGCCAGCAGCTTGGTTCCGACAGGGGTCGAGCAGTACTTC. The rearrangement joins TRBV5-6 to TRBJ2-7; TRBD1 matches 8 bases. CDR1 and CDR2 (germline): SGHDT, YYEEEE. The length of the CDR3 is 14 residues. The junction had 5 bases not matched to a gene; V was cut back by 0 bases and J by 6 bases.

This clonotype has just a few counts. The rearrangement joins TRBV2 to TRBJ1-1; 9 bases match TRBD1. In germline, CDR1 is SNHLY, CDR2 FYNNEI. The CDR3 covers 13 residues. The J segment lost 7 bases and the V segment lost 8 bases, leaving 8 bases of the junction unmatched. CDR3 loop: CASRQGEVGEAFF. CDR3 DNA: TGTGCCAGCCGACAGGGGGAGGTAGGTGAAGCTTTCTTT.

This clonotype was recorded many times. The V call is TRBV20-1, the J call TRBJ1-2; a possible D gene is TRBD1 (6 bases). The CDR3 totals 13 residues. V shed 3 bases and J shed 5 bases, with 13 bases lying between them. Germline assignment: CDR1 DFQATT and CDR2 SNEGSKA (reference sequence). CDR3 sequence reads: CSASIEGVYGYTF. The CDR3 DNA sequence: TGCAGTGCTAGTATAGAGGGGGTGTATGGCTACACCTTC.

This clonotype was picked up many times. The junction departs from germline at one end; a sequencing error may be responsible. The V call is TRBV5-1, the J call TRBJ1-5; the D gene is possibly TRBD1 (6 bases). This CDR3 contains 15 residues. The V gene's germline CDR1 is SGHRS and CDR2 YFSETQ. As DNA, the CDR3 is TGTGCCAGCAGCTTGGGGACATATAGCAATCAGCCCCAGCATTTT. This encodes CASSLGTYSNQPQHF.

As concerns this clonotype: This may come from a read error, since a much larger clone is one base off. The chain carries TRBV6-1 and TRBJ2-2, with 7 bases fitting TRBD1. The length of the CDR3 is 14 residues. The germline V gene encodes CDR1 MNHNS and CDR2 SASEGT. The CDR3 DNA is TGTGCCAGCAGAACAACAGGGGACACCGGGGAGCCGTTTTTT. This gives the protein CASRTTGDTGEPFF.

The chain links TRBV11-3 to TRBJ1-2; D gene unclear. CDR3 length equals 12 residues. Trimming removed 5 bases from V and 7 bases from J, with 11 bases in between. The germline CDR1 and CDR2 sequences are SGHNT and YENEEA. The CDR3 DNA sequence: TGTGCCAGCAGCCCCGATAACAGTGGCTACACCTTC. This translates into CASSPDNSGYTF. Filled out from reference TRBV11-3 and TRBJ1-2, the complete variable domain reads EAGVVQSPRYKIIEKKQPVAFWCNPISGHNTLYWYLQNLGQGPELLIRYENEEAVDDSQLPKDRFSAERLKGVDSTLKIQPAELGDSAVYLCASSPDNSGYTFGSGTRLTVV.